In this sample, the clone carrying this TCR beta chain turned up many times. As yet, its antigen is unknown. The CDR3 consists of 14 residues. V was clipped by 6 bases and J by 1 base, with 12 bases between them. CDR1 and CDR2 (germline): SNHLY, FYNNEI. Indicated time point: sample taken at primary tumor resection. Sequencing covered unsorted whole RNA taken from tumor, nontumor lung or frozen PBMC. The source of the sample is a study of spatial heterogeneity in lung cancer. A unique molecular identifier was attached to every TCR cDNA molecule. Each CDR3 protein gets one entry after TCRdb re-called the 5' RACE reads with MiXCR. The sample includes more than 45,000 distinct CDR3 sequences, over 4.5% of them seen just once. The study's findings and limits: Ubiquitous expanded tumor TCRs showed up in blood more at resection than follow-up.

The genes are TRBV2 and TRBJ2-5; D is unclear. The origin of this receptor is a male donor with early-stage non-small cell lung cancer. The specimen was PBMCs, collected at surgery. The CDR3: CASRERQIQETQYF. The CDR3 nucleotides are TGTGCCAGCAGGGAGAGGCAGATCCAAGAGACCCAGTACTTC.